This TCR beta chain appears in the sequencing data of a study of blood T cells in healthy people across ages. Background on the study: About one barcoded beta molecule per two T cells was the capture yield of template switching. General observations from the study: Unknown donor CMV status possibly confounded expanded clonotype changes. Long-lived donors carried more naive CD4+ cells and greater diversity than aged donors.

Germline V gene data show CDR1 as SQVTM and CDR2 as ANQGSEA. Trimming left V 7 bases short and J 0 bases short, with 16 bases between. The CDR3 covers 15 residues. A word on this clonotype: The antigen remains unidentified.

For the second PCR, which ran for about 6 to 11 cycles, a sample-barcoded 5' primer and a J-beta primer mix were used. TCRdb passed the 5' RACE reads through MiXCR, listing each CDR3 protein once. The repertoire consists of approximately 800,000 distinct CDR3 sequences, with 55% to 75% occurring once and the leading ten covering 20% to 25%. Sequenced material: blood. V is TRBV29-1 and J is TRBJ2-1; possibly TRBD2 for D (6 bases). This receptor was obtained from a man aged 30 to 45 in good health. The CDR3 DNA follows: TGCAGCGGGCGCCGGAGGGATAGCTCCTACAATGAGCAGTTCTTC. It translates to CSGRRRDSSYNEQFF.